This T cell receptor (beta chain) was identified in a study of CD8+CD57+ T cells in acquired aplastic anemia. Genomic DNA constituted the template upon which TCR beta VDJ and CDR3 profiling was performed. Via MiXCR, TCRdb re-called the reads, giving one row per CDR3 protein. In the table there are more than 150,000 distinct CDR3 sequences, about 50% of which are singletons. Germline lookup yields CDR1 LNHNV and CDR2 YYDKDF (reference sequence). The CDR3 is 15 residues long. The ends lost 3 bases at V and 4 bases at J; junction bases unmatched: 5. The patients chosen for sequencing had shown expansion of CD8+CD57+ cells (detected by flow cytometry). In this sample, this clonotype turned up a few times.

The clonotype originates from a human donor with aplastic anemia. The chain carries TRBV15 and TRBJ2-7; 11 nucleotides agree with TRBD1. Sequenced input: sorted CD4+, CD8+, or CD8+CD57+ T cells (not recorded which) from PBMCs. The CDR3 DNA reads as TGTGCCACCAGCAGCACCGGGACAGGGGGATACGAGCAGTACTTC. Amino acids: CATSSTGTGGYEQYF.